Listed below are T cell receptor beta chains from one sample, sequenced in a study of cytomegalovirus exposure and HLA in healthy donors. Using immunoSEQ multiplex PCR, the repertoire was profiled, and TCRdb retains in-frame clones only, with some absent. The sample has around 90,000 clones, roughly 79% seen once; the top ten hold 0.57%. Sequencing was performed on PBMCs. The receptors here all came from a man aged 25 to 45 in good health and CMV-seronegative. The CDR3 runs from the conserved cysteine through the conserved F or W. D genes are given only for firm matches. Size is omitted from some rows. Given values are once, few, many or a class for expanded clones.

j_gene,abundance,d_gene,v_gene,CDR3aa,CDR3nt
TRBJ2-1,NA,NA,TRBV9,CASTPGGTSYNEQFF,TGTGCCAGCACGCCGGGTGGAACGTCCTACAATGAGCAGTTCTTC
TRBJ2-4,NA,NA,TRBV10-3,CASSELAKNIQYF,TGTGCCTCTTCAGAATTAGCCAAAAACATTCAGTACTTC
TRBJ1-2,NA,NA,TRBV4-2,CASSQEPGGRVGGYTF,TGTGCCAGCAGCCAAGAACCCGGGGGTAGGGTAGGTGGCTACACCTTC
TRBJ1-1,NA,TRBD1,TRBV5-1,CASSPRDRNTEAFF,TGCGCCAGCAGCCCACGGGACAGAAACACTGAAGCTTTCTTT
TRBJ1-1,NA,TRBD1,TRBV11-3,CASSLGRGQGGTEAFF,TGTGCCAGCAGCTTAGGCCGCGGACAGGGAGGCACTGAAGCTTTCTTT
TRBJ2-6,NA,NA,TRBV18,CASSPSSGVGANVLTF,TGTGCCAGCTCACCGTCTTCGGGGGTTGGGGCCAACGTCCTGACTTTC
TRBJ1-1,NA,NA,TRBV19,CASSMGGAGATEAFF,TGTGCCAGTAGTATGGGGGGGGCAGGGGCCACTGAAGCTTTCTTT
TRBJ1-2,NA,NA,TRBV5-4,CASSFTGVNYGYTF,TGTGCCAGCAGCTTCACAGGAGTTAACTATGGCTACACCTTC
TRBJ1-2,NA,NA,TRBV6-1,CASSEDAGVNYGYTF,TGTGCCAGCAGTGAAGATGCAGGGGTTAACTATGGCTACACCTTC
TRBJ1-4,NA,TRBD1,TRBV7-2,CASSLVGTGSDEKLFF,TGTGCCAGCAGCTTAGTCGGGACAGGGAGTGATGAAAAACTGTTTTTT
TRBJ1-5,NA,NA,TRBV1,CTSSQEDRVTSQPQHF,TGCACCAGCAGCCAAGAGGACAGGGTGACAAGTCAGCCCCAGCATTTT
TRBJ1-3,NA,TRBD1,TRBV5-1,CASSTGTVGNTIYF,TGCGCCAGCAGCACCGGGACAGTGGGAAACACCATATATTTT
TRBJ2-7,NA,NA,TRBV9,CASSVGVINYEQYF,TGTGCCAGCAGCGTAGGTGTAATTAACTACGAGCAGTACTTC
TRBJ1-5,NA,NA,TRBV11-2,CASSLGEREQPQHF,TGTGCCAGCAGCTTGGGAGAAAGGGAACAGCCCCAGCATTTT
TRBJ1-5,NA,TRBD1,TRBV27,CASSPGTGASQPQHF,TGTGCCAGCAGTCCCGGGACAGGGGCATCTCAGCCCCAGCATTTT
TRBJ1-5,NA,TRBD1,TRBV27,CASSLNQGANQPQHF,TGCGCCAGCAGTTTAAACCAGGGGGCCAATCAGCCCCAGCATTTT
TRBJ1-4,NA,TRBD1,TRBV4-1,CASSQRTGPNEKLFF,TGCGCCAGCAGCCAAAGGACAGGGCCGAATGAAAAACTGTTTTTT
TRBJ1-3,NA,NA,TRBV13,CASSLALLGNTIYF,TGTGCCAGCAGCTTAGCTCTCCTCGGAAACACCATATATTTT
TRBJ1-2,NA,TRBD1,TRBV5-4,CASSWGSRDRYYGYTF,TGTGCCAGCAGCTGGGGATCCCGGGACAGGTACTATGGCTACACCTTC
TRBJ1-2,NA,TRBD1,TRBV18,CASSPTGDIGYGYTF,TGTGCCAGCTCACCCACAGGGGACATCGGCTATGGCTACACCTTC
TRBJ1-2,NA,TRBD1,TRBV9,CASSVGGGNYGYTF,TGTGCCAGCAGCGTAGGAGGGGGCAACTATGGCTACACCTTC
TRBJ1-1,few,NA,TRBV2,CASTSDGQNTEAFF,TGTGCCAGCACCTCGGACGGACAGAACACTGAAGCTTTCTTT
TRBJ2-2,NA,TRBD1,TRBV10-3,CAISWDRDSGELFF,TGTGCCATCAGCTGGGACAGGGACTCCGGGGAGCTGTTTTTT
TRBJ2-1,NA,TRBD2,TRBV18,CASSRGLADYNEQFF,TGTGCCAGCTCACGGGGACTAGCGGATTACAATGAGCAGTTCTTC
TRBJ2-5,NA,NA,TRBV10-3,CAISGLQETQYF,TGTGCCATCAGCGGTCTTCAAGAGACCCAGTACTTC
TRBJ2-1,NA,TRBD2,TRBV25-1,CASSSRGLAGAYNEQFF,TGTGCCAGCAGTTCGCGGGGACTAGCGGGAGCCTACAATGAGCAGTTCTTC
TRBJ1-1,NA,NA,TRBV5-1,CASSLAGIYGNTEAFF,TGCGCCAGCAGCTTGGCCGGTATTTATGGTAACACTGAAGCTTTCTTT
TRBJ1-1,NA,NA,TRBV7-2,CASSLDRNTEAFF,TGTGCCAGCAGCCTTGACAGAAACACTGAAGCTTTCTTT
TRBJ1-1,NA,NA,TRBV9,CASSVIPGATQNTEAFF,TGTGCCAGCAGCGTAATTCCGGGAGCGACACAAAACACTGAAGCTTTCTTT
TRBJ1-1,few,TRBD1,TRBV7-8,CASSSARLGTAQESFF,TGTGCCAGCAGCTCCGCCCGCCTTGGGACAGCCCAGGAGTCGTTCTTT
TRBJ2-7,NA,NA,TRBV6-5,CASSEMVLEQYF,TGTGCCAGCAGTGAGATGGTGCTGGAGCAGTACTTC
TRBJ2-2,NA,NA,TRBV7-3,CASSLRVTGELFF,TGTGCCAGCAGCTTACGGGTCACCGGGGAGCTGTTTTTT
TRBJ2-3,NA,NA,TRBV7-9,CASSFVQGDTQYF,TGTGCCAGCAGCTTCGTACAGGGAGATACGCAGTATTTT
TRBJ1-1,NA,NA,TRBV7-9,CSSSQNGGGEAFF,TGTTCCAGCAGCCAAAACGGGGGTGGTGAAGCTTTCTTT
TRBJ1-2,NA,TRBD1,TRBV6-5,CASRWSGTGAGGYTF,TGTGCCAGCAGGTGGTCCGGGACAGGGGCTGGGGGCTACACCTTC
TRBJ1-3,NA,NA,TRBV29-1,CSVEQFNTNSGNTIYF,TGCAGCGTTGAACAATTTAACACGAACTCTGGAAACACCATATATTTT